This T cell receptor beta chain was captured in a study of T cell responses to AZD1222 COVID-19 vaccine. General study findings and limits: Clonal diversity was possibly underestimated, and white British individuals and females predominated among donors. Seropositive AZD1222 recipients at baseline numbered only five to seven. Two AZD1222 doses significantly raised spike-specific TCR breadth and depth over controls. Only after the peak T cell response were repertoires sampled.

The protocol was immunoSEQ multiplex PCR, while the TCRdb copy is restricted to in-frame clones and leaves out a portion. This repertoire shows tens of thousands of clones, around 92% found once; its top ten account for around 5%. The germline V gene has CDR1 SNHLY and CDR2 FYNNEI. The CDR3 contains 14 residues. J lost 9 bases, V lost 4 bases, and 6 bases had no gene match. For this clone: Its antigen is not known.

Sequenced here: peripheral blood, sampled on day 0 of AZD1222 vaccination. The genes are TRBV2 and TRBJ1-6; 7 positions agree with TRBD1. The TCR was taken from an adult in good health. CDR3 sequence: CASSAGTAGSPLHF. CDR3 bases: TGTGCCAGCAGTGCAGGGACAGCGGGTTCACCCCTCCACTTT.